The entry that follows covers one T cell receptor beta chain sequence. This entry comes from a study of T cell changes during pregnancy in multiple sclerosis. TCRdb keeps only in-frame clones here, not all; method: immunoSEQ multiplex PCR. This sample has 20,000 to 25,000 clones, with less than 95% found just once. The source of this sequence is a female donor with multiple sclerosis, enrolled in a pregnancy study. Source: CD4+ T cells from peripheral blood mononuclear cells, taken in the third trimester of pregnancy.

CDR3 bases: TGTGCCAGCAGTTTCTCCCGACAGGGGGCATCTGAAGCTTTCTTT. Its protein is CASSFSRQGASEAFF. The chain recombines TRBV28 with TRBJ1-1; 10 bases are a match to TRBD1. Trimming took 3 bases from V and 6 from J; bases not matched to a gene: 7. Germline CDR1 MDHEN, CDR2 SYDVKM. CDR3 size: 15 residues.